This is a list of T cell receptor beta chains from one sample in a study of OX40 agonist ivuxolimab in advanced cancers. Profiling relied on immunoSEQ multiplex PCR, and the TCRdb table lists in-frame clones only, not all of them. Found here are some 100,000 clones, about 90% of them singletons; the top ten hold 0.81%. The material was CD4+ or CD8+ T cells sorted from blood, obtained in a trial of the OX40 agonist ivuxolimab. These receptors originate from an adult with an advanced solid tumor such as melanoma, head and neck, liver or kidney cancer. Both conserved end residues are part of each CDR3. The D gene is left open where the match is weak. Some rows have no size entry. The others give once, few or many, or a class for an expanded clone.

d_gene,abundance,j_gene,v_gene,CDR3aa,CDR3nt
TRBD1,.,TRBJ1-4,TRBV28,CASNTITGATNEKLFF,TGTGCCAGCAATACAATAACAGGGGCTACCAATGAAAAACTGTTTTTT
.,.,TRBJ2-1,TRBV2,CASSESATEQFF,TGTGCCAGCAGTGAATCTGCCACCGAGCAGTTCTTC
TRBD2,.,TRBJ2-2,TRBV4-2,CASSQGMGREGSTGELFF,TGTGCCAGCAGCCAAGGGATGGGGCGGGAGGGCAGCACCGGGGAGCTGTTTTTT
.,few,TRBJ1-1,TRBV5-1,CASSSTGKNTEAFF,TGCGCCAGCAGCTCCACAGGGAAGAACACTGAAGCTTTCTTT
TRBD2,once,TRBJ2-3,TRBV6-9,CASITSGLTDTQYF,TGTGCCAGCATAACTAGCGGGCTCACAGATACGCAGTATTTT
.,.,TRBJ2-1,TRBV5-1,CASSPRMGEANEQFF,TGCGCCAGCAGCCCCCGGATGGGCGAAGCCAATGAGCAGTTCTTC
.,.,TRBJ1-3,TRBV21-1,CASSHLYRAGNTIYF,TGTGCCAGCAGCCACCTGTACAGAGCCGGAAACACCATATATTTT
TRBD2,once,TRBJ2-5,TRBV4-3,CASSQEVTTGGETQYF,TGCGCCAGCAGCCAAGAGGTGACAACGGGAGGGGAGACCCAGTACTTC
.,.,TRBJ1-2,TRBV5-4,CASSFAGRYGYTF,TGTGCCAGCAGCTTTGCAGGACGTTATGGCTACACCTTC
.,.,TRBJ2-5,TRBV28,CASSLGRRQETQYF,TGTGCCAGCAGTTTGGGGAGGCGCCAAGAGACCCAGTACTTC
.,once,TRBJ2-3,TRBV18,CASRGRISTDTQYF,TGTGCCAGCCGGGGGAGGATAAGCACAGATACGCAGTATTTT
TRBD2,.,TRBJ2-2,TRBV7-2,CASSPSGRTNTGELFF,TGTGCCAGCAGCCCTAGCGGGAGGACGAACACCGGGGAGCTGTTTTTT
.,.,TRBJ1-1,TRBV5-1,CASSLPPGGTEAFF,TGCGCCAGCAGCTTGCCCCCGGGGGGCACTGAAGCTTTCTTT
TRBD1,.,TRBJ2-6,TRBV10-2,CASSDHRGRSRGANVLTF,TGCGCCAGCAGTGATCACAGGGGGCGATCTAGGGGGGCCAACGTCCTGACTTTC
TRBD1,.,TRBJ2-1,TRBV5-4,CASSPPQGYNEQFF,TGTGCCAGCAGCCCCCCACAGGGGTACAATGAGCAGTTCTTC
TRBD2,.,TRBJ2-7,TRBV7-2,CASSLILAGGGEQYF,TGTGCCAGCAGCCTGATACTAGCGGGAGGAGGCGAGCAGTACTTC
.,.,TRBJ2-3,TRBV18,CASSPGQGTDTQYF,TGTGCCAGCTCCCCGGGGCAGGGCACAGATACGCAGTATTTT
.,.,TRBJ1-1,TRBV6-5,CASSYGRLNTEAFF,TGTGCCAGCAGTTACGGTCGGTTGAACACTGAAGCTTTCTTT
TRBD1,.,TRBJ2-3,TRBV7-2,CASSRDRVVDTQYF,TGTGCCAGCAGCCGGGACAGGGTGGTAGATACGCAGTATTTT
.,few,TRBJ1-1,TRBV7-9,CASSLSMNTEAFF,TGTGCCAGCAGCTTATCGATGAACACTGAAGCTTTCTTT
TRBD1,.,TRBJ1-5,TRBV30,CAWSAHRGPNQPQHF,TGTGCCTGGAGTGCCCACAGGGGGCCGAATCAGCCCCAGCATTTT
.,.,TRBJ2-1,TRBV11-3,CASSAGTVNNEQFF,TGTGCCAGCAGCGCGGGGACTGTAAACAATGAGCAGTTCTTC
TRBD1,.,TRBJ1-5,TRBV27,CASSRTGGNQPQHF,TGTGCCAGCAGTCGGACAGGGGGCAATCAGCCCCAGCATTTT
.,.,TRBJ2-1,TRBV5-8,CASSLTGYEQFF,TGTGCCAGCAGCTTAACCGGCTATGAGCAGTTCTTC
.,.,TRBJ2-7,TRBV7-9,CASSIFRRDSDEQYF,TGTGCCAGCAGCATTTTCCGCCGGGACTCTGACGAGCAGTACTTC
TRBD1,.,TRBJ2-7,TRBV29-1,CSVGRQGGSYEQYF,TGCAGCGTTGGCCGACAGGGGGGCTCCTACGAGCAGTACTTC
.,.,TRBJ2-2,TRBV7-8,CASSPRGLAENTGELFF,TGTGCCAGCAGCCCTCGGGGGCTAGCGGAGAACACCGGGGAGCTGTTTTTT
.,.,TRBJ1-3,TRBV10-3,CAISESVARSGNTIYF,TGTGCCATCAGTGAGTCGGTTGCCCGCTCTGGAAACACCATATATTTT
.,.,TRBJ2-1,TRBV25-1,CASSERTGGNNEQFF,TGTGCCAGCAGTGAAAGGACAGGAGGGAACAATGAGCAGTTCTTC
TRBD2,.,TRBJ2-5,TRBV4-3,CASSQGYSGQETQYF,TGCGCCAGCAGCCAAGGATATAGCGGGCAAGAGACCCAGTACTTC
.,.,TRBJ2-1,TRBV7-2,CASSLARGLRVYNEQFF,TGTGCCAGCAGCTTAGCCCGGGGCCTCCGGGTATACAATGAGCAGTTCTTC
.,.,TRBJ2-2,TRBV6-1,CASSLLSGELFF,TGTGCCAGCAGTTTACTTAGCGGGGAGCTGTTTTTT
.,.,TRBJ1-4,TRBV18,CASSPPEGRWKLFF,TGTGCCAGCTCACCCCCCGAGGGGCGGTGGAAACTGTTTTTT
TRBD1,.,TRBJ2-2,TRBV5-4,CASSFGQGVRAGELFF,TGTGCCAGCAGCTTTGGACAGGGGGTGAGGGCCGGGGAGCTGTTTTTT
TRBD1,.,TRBJ1-3,TRBV18,CASSPTGGNSGNTIYF,TGTGCCAGCTCACCGACAGGGGGAAACTCTGGAAACACCATATATTTT
.,.,TRBJ1-2,TRBV20-1,CSARAGRGYTF,TGCAGTGCTAGAGCGGGAAGAGGCTACACCTTC
.,.,TRBJ2-2,TRBV5-1,CASSLVLSSDDTGELFF,TGCGCCAGCAGCTTGGTGTTGTCTTCCGACGACACCGGGGAGCTGTTTTTT
.,once,TRBJ1-1,TRBV18,CASSPRVTEAFF,TGTGCCAGCTCCCCCCGGGTCACTGAAGCTTTCTTT
.,once,TRBJ2-2,TRBV10-3,CAISVGAGGGGELFF,TGTGCCATCAGTGTCGGCGCCGGGGGAGGCGGGGAGCTGTTTTTT
.,.,TRBJ1-3,TRBV25-1,CASSVFGVGGQAGNTIYF,TGTGCCAGCAGTGTATTTGGCGTCGGGGGGCAAGCTGGAAACACCATATATTTT
.,.,TRBJ1-1,TRBV4-2,CASSQDVRRDFGAFF,TGTGCCAGCAGCCAAGATGTCCGCCGGGACTTTGGAGCTTTCTTT
.,.,TRBJ1-1,TRBV29-1,CSAGTWGTEAFF,TGCAGCGCCGGGACCTGGGGGACTGAAGCTTTCTTT
.,.,TRBJ2-3,TRBV27,CASSHTPWAQYF,TGTGCCAGCAGTCATACTCCCTGGGCGCAGTATTTT
.,.,TRBJ1-5,TRBV30,CAWSVKGLGGQPQHF,TGTGCCTGGAGTGTCAAGGGGCTGGGTGGTCAGCCCCAGCATTTT
TRBD1,.,TRBJ2-7,TRBV28,CASSFYTGARGEQYF,TGTGCCAGCAGTTTCTATACAGGGGCACGCGGCGAGCAGTACTTC
.,.,TRBJ1-2,TRBV5-6,CASRYQSGAFRSYGYTF,TGTGCCAGCAGATATCAGAGTGGTGCGTTTCGGTCGTATGGCTACACCTTC
.,.,TRBJ2-3,TRBV6-5,CASSKTDTQYF,TGTGCCAGCAGTAAGACAGATACGCAGTATTTT
.,once,TRBJ2-5,TRBV6-6,CASSPSRGDQETQYF,TGTGCCAGCAGTCCCTCCAGGGGGGACCAAGAGACCCAGTACTTC
.,.,TRBJ2-5,TRBV30,CAWSEGRRRETQYF,TGTGCCTGGAGTGAGGGCAGACGGCGAGAGACCCAGTACTTC
.,once,TRBJ2-7,TRBV7-2,CASSLASEMPGQYF,TGTGCCAGCAGCTTAGCTAGCGAAATGCCCGGGCAGTACTTC
TRBD2,.,TRBJ2-7,TRBV11-1,CASRLTRTSGRDYEQYF,TGTGCCAGCAGACTGACCCGGACTAGCGGGAGGGACTACGAGCAGTACTTC
.,.,TRBJ2-7,TRBV29-1,CSVLFSYEQYF,TGCAGCGTTCTATTCTCCTACGAGCAGTACTTC
TRBD2,once,TRBJ2-1,TRBV5-1,CASSHGGLAGGSNEQFF,TGCGCCAGCAGCCACGGGGGACTAGCGGGAGGGTCAAATGAGCAGTTCTTC